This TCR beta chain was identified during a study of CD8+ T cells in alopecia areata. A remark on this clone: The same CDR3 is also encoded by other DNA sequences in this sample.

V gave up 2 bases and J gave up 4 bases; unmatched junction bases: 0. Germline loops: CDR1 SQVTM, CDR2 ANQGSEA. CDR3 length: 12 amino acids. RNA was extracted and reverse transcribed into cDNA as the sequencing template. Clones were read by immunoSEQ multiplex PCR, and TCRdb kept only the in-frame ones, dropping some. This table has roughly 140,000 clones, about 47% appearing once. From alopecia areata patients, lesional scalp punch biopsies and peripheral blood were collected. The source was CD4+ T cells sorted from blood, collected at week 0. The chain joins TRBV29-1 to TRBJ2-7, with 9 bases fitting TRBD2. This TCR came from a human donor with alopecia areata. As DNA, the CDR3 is TGCAGCGTTGAAACTAGCGGGTACGAGCAGTACTTC. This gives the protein CSVETSGYEQYF.